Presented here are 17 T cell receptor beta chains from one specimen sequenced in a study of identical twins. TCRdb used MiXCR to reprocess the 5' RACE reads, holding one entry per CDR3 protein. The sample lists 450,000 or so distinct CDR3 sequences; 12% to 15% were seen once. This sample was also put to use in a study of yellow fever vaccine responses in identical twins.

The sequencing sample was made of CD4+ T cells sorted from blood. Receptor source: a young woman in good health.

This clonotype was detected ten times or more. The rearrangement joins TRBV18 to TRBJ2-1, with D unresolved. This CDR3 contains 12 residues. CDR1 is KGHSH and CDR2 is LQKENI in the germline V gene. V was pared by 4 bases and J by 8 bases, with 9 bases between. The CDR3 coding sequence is TGTGCCAGCTCACGAGTAATGGATGAGCAGTTCTTC. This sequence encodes CASSRVMDEQFF.

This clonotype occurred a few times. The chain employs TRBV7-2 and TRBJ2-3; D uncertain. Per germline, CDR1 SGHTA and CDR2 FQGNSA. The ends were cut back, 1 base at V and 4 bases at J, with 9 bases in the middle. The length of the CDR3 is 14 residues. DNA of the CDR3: TGTGCCAGCAGCTTAGTGTTCGGTTCAGATACGCAGTATTTT. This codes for CASSLVFGSDTQYF.

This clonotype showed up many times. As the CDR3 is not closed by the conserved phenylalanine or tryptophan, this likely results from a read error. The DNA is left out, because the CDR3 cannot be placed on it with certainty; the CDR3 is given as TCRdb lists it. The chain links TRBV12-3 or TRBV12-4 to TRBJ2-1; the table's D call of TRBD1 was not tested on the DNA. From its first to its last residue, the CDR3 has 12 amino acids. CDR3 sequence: CASSSSSRDPYI.

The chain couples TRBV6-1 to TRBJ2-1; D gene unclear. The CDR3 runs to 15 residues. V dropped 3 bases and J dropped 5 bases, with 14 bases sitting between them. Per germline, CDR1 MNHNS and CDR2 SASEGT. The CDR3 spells CASSDNTSWDNEQFF. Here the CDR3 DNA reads TGTGCCAGCAGTGATAATACAAGTTGGGACAATGAGCAGTTCTTC.

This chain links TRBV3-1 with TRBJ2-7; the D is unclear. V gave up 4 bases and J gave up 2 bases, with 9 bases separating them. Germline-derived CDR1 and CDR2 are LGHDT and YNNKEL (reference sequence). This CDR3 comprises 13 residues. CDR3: CASSPTWTYEQYF. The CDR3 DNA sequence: TGTGCCAGCAGCCCTACCTGGACCTACGAGCAGTACTTC.

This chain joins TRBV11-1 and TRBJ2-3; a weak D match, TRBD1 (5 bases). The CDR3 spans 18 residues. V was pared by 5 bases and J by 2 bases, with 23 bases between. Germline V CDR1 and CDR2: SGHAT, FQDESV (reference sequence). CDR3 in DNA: TGTGCCAGCAGCCCCTTAAAAGACAGCCTTGGTATCACAGATACGCAGTATTTT. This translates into CASSPLKDSLGITDTQYF.

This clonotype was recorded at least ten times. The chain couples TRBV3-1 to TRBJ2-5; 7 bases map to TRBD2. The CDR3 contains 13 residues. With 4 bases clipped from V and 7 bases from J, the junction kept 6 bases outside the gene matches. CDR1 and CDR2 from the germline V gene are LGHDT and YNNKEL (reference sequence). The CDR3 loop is CASSPGTMGTQYF. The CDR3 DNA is TGTGCCAGCAGCCCGGGGACTATGGGGACCCAGTACTTC.

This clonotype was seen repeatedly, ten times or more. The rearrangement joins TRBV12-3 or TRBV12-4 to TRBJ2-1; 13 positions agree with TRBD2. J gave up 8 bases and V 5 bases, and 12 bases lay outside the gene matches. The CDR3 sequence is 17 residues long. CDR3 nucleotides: TGTGCCAGCAGTCCTCCTCAGGGGACTAGCGGGGTCCATGAGCAGTTCTTC. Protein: CASSPPQGTSGVHEQFF.

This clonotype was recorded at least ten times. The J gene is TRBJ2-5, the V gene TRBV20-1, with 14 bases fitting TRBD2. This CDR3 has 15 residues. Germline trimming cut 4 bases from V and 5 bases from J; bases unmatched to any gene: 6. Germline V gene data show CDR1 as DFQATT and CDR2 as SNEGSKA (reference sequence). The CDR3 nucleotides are TGCAGTGCTACGGGACTAGCGGGAGTCAGGGAGACCCAGTACTTC. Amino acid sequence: CSATGLAGVRETQYF.

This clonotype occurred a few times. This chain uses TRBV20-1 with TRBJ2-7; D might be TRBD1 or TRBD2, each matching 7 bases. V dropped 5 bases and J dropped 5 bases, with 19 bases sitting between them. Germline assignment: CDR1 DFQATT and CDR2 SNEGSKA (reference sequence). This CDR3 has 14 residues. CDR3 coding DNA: TGCAGTGCTCTCCCGCGGGGGACAGACGACGAGCAGTACTTC. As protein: CSALPRGTDDEQYF.

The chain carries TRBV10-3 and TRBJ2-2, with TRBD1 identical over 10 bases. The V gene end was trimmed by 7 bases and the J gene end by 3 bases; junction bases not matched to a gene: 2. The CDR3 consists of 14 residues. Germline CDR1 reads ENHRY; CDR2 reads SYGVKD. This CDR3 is CAIKGTGDTGELFF. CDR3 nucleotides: TGTGCCATCAAAGGGACAGGGGACACCGGGGAGCTGTTTTTT.

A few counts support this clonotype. CDR3 DNA: TGCGCCAGCAGCTACGACAGGGGGTTCCCCGGGGAGCTGTTTTTT. Translating it yields CASSYDRGFPGELFF. The chain recombines TRBV5-1 with TRBJ2-2; TRBD1 matches at 9 bases. V shed 3 bases and J 6 bases; nucleotides not matched to a gene: 6. Germline V gives CDR1 SGHRS, CDR2 YFSETQ. There are 15 residues in the CDR3.

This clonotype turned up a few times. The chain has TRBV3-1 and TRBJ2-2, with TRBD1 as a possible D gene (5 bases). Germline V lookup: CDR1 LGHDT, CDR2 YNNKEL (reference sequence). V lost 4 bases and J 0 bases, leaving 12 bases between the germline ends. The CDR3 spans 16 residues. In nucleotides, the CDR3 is TGTGCCAGCAGCCCAATCGACAGACCGAACACCGGGGAGCTGTTTTTT. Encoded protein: CASSPIDRPNTGELFF.

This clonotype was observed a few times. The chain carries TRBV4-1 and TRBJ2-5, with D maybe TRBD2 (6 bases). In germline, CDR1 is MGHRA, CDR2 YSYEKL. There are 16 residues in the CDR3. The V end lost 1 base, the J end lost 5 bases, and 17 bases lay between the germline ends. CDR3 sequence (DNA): TGCGCCAGCAGCCAAGGTACGGCTAGCGCGCGGGAGACCCAGTACTTC. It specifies CASSQGTASARETQYF.

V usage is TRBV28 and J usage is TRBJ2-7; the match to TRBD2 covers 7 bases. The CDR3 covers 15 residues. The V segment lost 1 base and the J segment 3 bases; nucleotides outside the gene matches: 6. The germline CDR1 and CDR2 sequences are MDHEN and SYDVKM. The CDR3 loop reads CASSLSSSGHYEQYF. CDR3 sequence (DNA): TGTGCCAGCAGTTTATCGTCTAGCGGCCACTACGAGCAGTACTTC.

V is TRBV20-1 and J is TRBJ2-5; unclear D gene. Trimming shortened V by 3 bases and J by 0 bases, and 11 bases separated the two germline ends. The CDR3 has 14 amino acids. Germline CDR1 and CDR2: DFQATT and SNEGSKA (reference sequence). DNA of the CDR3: TGCAGTGCTAGTGATATACAATACCAAGAGACCCAGTACTTC. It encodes CSASDIQYQETQYF.

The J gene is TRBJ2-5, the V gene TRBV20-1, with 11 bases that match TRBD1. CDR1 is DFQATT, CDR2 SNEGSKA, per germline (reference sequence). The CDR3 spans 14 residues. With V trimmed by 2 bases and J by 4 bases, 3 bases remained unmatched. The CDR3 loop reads CSARRTGGSETQYF. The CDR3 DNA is TGCAGTGCTAGACGGACAGGGGGCTCAGAGACCCAGTACTTC.